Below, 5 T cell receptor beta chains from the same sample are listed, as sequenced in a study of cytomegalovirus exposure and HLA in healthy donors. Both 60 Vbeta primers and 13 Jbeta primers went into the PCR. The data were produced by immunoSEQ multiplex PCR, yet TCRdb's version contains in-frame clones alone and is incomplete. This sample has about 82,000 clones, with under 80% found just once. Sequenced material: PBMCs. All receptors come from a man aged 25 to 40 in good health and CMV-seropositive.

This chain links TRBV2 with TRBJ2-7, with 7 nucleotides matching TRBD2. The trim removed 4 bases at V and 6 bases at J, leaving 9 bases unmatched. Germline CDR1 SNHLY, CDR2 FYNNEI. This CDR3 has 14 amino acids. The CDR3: CASSVGGRAGEQYF. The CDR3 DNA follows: TGTGCCAGCAGTGTAGGCGGGAGAGCCGGCGAGCAGTACTTC.

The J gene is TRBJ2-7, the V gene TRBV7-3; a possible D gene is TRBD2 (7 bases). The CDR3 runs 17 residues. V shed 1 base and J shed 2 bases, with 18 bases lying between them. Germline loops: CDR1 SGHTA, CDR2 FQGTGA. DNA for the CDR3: TGTGCCAGCAGCTTAAGGGAGGGGGGGACCGAGCCCTACGAGCAGTACTTC. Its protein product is CASSLREGGTEPYEQYF.

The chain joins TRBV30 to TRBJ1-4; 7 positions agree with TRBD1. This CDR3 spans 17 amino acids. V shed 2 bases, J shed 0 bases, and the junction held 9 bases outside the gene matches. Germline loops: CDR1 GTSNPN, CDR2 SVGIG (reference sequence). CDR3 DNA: TGTGCCTGGAGTAATAGACAGGGACCTGCAACTAATGAAAAACTGTTTTTT. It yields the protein CAWSNRQGPATNEKLFF. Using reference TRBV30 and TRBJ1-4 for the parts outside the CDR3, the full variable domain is SQTIHQWPATLVQPVGSPLSLECTVEGTSNPNLYWYRQAAGRGLQLLFYSVGIGQISSEVPQNLSASRPQDRQFILSSKKLLLSDSGFYLCAWSNRQGPATNEKLFFGSGTQLSVL.

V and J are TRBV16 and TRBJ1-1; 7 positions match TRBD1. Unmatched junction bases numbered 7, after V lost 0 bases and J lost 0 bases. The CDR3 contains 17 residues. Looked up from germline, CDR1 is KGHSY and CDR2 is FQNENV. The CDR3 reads CASSQSVDRAMNTEAFF. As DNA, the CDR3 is TGTGCCAGCAGCCAATCGGTCGACAGGGCTATGAACACTGAAGCTTTCTTT. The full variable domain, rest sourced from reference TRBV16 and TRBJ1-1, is GEEVAQTPKHLVRGEGQKAKLYCAPIKGHSYVFWYQQVLKNEFKFLISFQNENVFDETGMPKERFSAKCLPNSPCSLEIQATKLEDSAVYFCASSQSVDRAMNTEAFFGQGTRLTVV.

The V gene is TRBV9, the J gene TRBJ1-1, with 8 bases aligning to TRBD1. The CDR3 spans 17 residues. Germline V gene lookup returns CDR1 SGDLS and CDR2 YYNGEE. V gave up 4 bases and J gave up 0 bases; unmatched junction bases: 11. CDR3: CASSHYKQGGMNTEAFF. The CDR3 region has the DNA TGTGCCAGCAGCCATTATAAACAGGGGGGAATGAACACTGAAGCTTTCTTT.